This T cell receptor (beta chain) derives from a study of shared clonotypes between healthy human individuals. Study-wide findings and caveats: Clonotypes shared by all four donors outscored non-shared clonotypes in generation probability.

The donors, all of them Caucasian adults, lived in Nashville, Tennessee. This clone was recorded once. Its antigen is still unknown. The V end lost 3 bases, the J end lost 1 base, and 10 bases lay between the germline ends. The CDR3 runs to 14 residues. The germline V gene encodes CDR1 SGHRS and CDR2 YFSETQ. TCRdb keeps only in-frame clones here, not all; method: immunoSEQ multiplex PCR. The sample carries a few hundred thousand clones, approximately 65% recorded once. The receptor's source is a man in his thirties or forties in good health. The V call is TRBV5-1, the J call TRBJ1-1; no firm D call. The material sequenced was memory CD4+ T cells sorted from blood. Described subset: CD45RA-negative fraction. CDR3 sequence reads: CASSSGPRNTEAFF. For the CDR3, the DNA is TGCGCCAGCAGCTCCGGCCCCAGGAACACTGAAGCTTTCTTT.